The next 14 T cell receptor beta chains were all read from a single sample in a study of T cells in Graves' hyperthyroidism and ophthalmopathy. RNA transcripts served as the template for amplifying TCR beta CDR3 regions. First-round RT-PCR of the TCR CDR3 relied on the HTBI primer set. Each CDR3 protein gets one entry after TCRdb re-called the multiplex PCR reads with MiXCR. The repertoire holds about 600,000 distinct CDR3 sequences, with about a sixth as singletons. The sequenced sample consisted of blood. All receptors come from a woman between 35 and 50 years old with Graves' ophthalmopathy.

This clonotype was seen many times. The chain carries TRBV20-1 and TRBJ2-7; 8 nucleotides match TRBD2. J was trimmed by 5 bases and V by 0 bases; bases with no gene match: 15. Looked up from germline, CDR1 is DFQATT and CDR2 is SNEGSKA (reference sequence). This CDR3 comprises 17 residues. The chain's CDR3 is CSARDEQPGTRGHEQYF. The CDR3 DNA reads TGCAGTGCTAGAGACGAACAACCCGGGACTAGAGGACACGAGCAGTACTTC.

The chain carries TRBV19 and TRBJ1-1, with D uncertain. Germline CDR1 LNHDA, CDR2 SQIVND (reference sequence). The CDR3 is made up of 10 amino acids. V was cut by 11 bases and J by 1 base, with 5 bases left in between. CDR3 residues: CAAGNTEAFF. The CDR3 DNA reads TGTGCCGCGGGGAACACTGAAGCTTTCTTT.

The sample holds a few counts of this clonotype. The rearrangement uses TRBV10-2 and TRBJ1-6; a possible D gene is TRBD1 (6 bases). Germline lookup yields CDR1 WSHSY and CDR2 SAAADI. The V gene lost 7 bases and the J gene lost 3 bases, with 13 bases spanning the gap. This CDR3 is 15 amino acids long. The CDR3 region is CASTPGRGYNSPLHF. CDR3 nucleotides: TGCGCCAGCACCCCCGGCAGGGGCTATAATTCACCCCTCCACTTT.

This clonotype was detected only a few times. V and J are TRBV3-1 and TRBJ2-1; 9 bases line up with TRBD1. The CDR3 contains 14 residues. CDR1 is LGHDT, CDR2 YNNKEL, per germline (reference sequence). V shed 7 bases, J shed 5 bases, and the junction held 6 bases outside the gene matches. CDR3 amino acids: CASTIQGADNEQFF. The CDR3 region has the DNA TGTGCCAGCACCATACAGGGGGCGGACAATGAGCAGTTCTTC.

Here the CDR3 reads CASSLAGPTGNTIYF. DNA of the CDR3: TGTGCCAGCAGCTTGGCCGGGCCGACTGGAAACACCATATATTTT. This sequence joins TRBV5-5 and TRBJ1-3; no reliable D call. The germline V gene has CDR1 SGHKS and CDR2 YYEKEE (reference sequence). Between the trimmed V and J ends, which lost 0 bases and 2 bases, there was a span of 9 bases. The CDR3 is made up of 15 amino acids.

This clonotype has only a few counts. The chain carries TRBV6-2 or TRBV6-3 and TRBJ2-5; the D gene is possibly TRBD2 (6 bases). V gave up 7 bases and J gave up 2 bases, with 11 bases separating them. The V gene's germline CDR1 is MNHEY and CDR2 SVGEGT. The CDR3 covers 13 residues. The CDR3 reads CASTRGKQETQYF. The CDR3 region has the DNA TGTGCCAGCACTCGGGGGAAACAAGAGACCCAGTACTTC.

There are many counts of this clonotype. This chain joins TRBV27 and TRBJ2-4; D unresolved. The CDR3 contains 14 residues. V was pared by 7 bases and J by 6 bases, with 16 bases between. Looked up from germline, CDR1 is MNHEY and CDR2 is SMNVEV (reference sequence). This chain's CDR3 is CASKTNTDRNIQYF. In nucleotides, the CDR3 is TGTGCCAGCAAAACAAACACGGATCGAAACATTCAGTACTTC.

This clonotype was detected many times. The chain uses TRBV20-1 and TRBJ2-3; 11 nucleotides align to TRBD2. CDR1 is DFQATT, CDR2 SNEGSKA, per germline (reference sequence). The CDR3 extends over 17 amino acids. V lost 3 bases, J lost 3 bases, and 11 bases stayed unmatched. DNA of the CDR3: TGCAGTGCTAGCGGGCTAGCGGGGGGCGTGGGTACAGATACGCAGTATTTT. This encodes CSASGLAGGVGTDTQYF.

This clonotype was seen at least ten times. The chain couples TRBV7-2 to TRBJ2-3; TRBD2 agrees at 14 bases. Per the germline V gene, CDR1 is SGHTA and CDR2 is FQGNSA. Trimming at V came to 5 bases and at J to 4 bases, leaving 5 bases not matched to a gene. This CDR3 is 16 amino acids long. DNA for the CDR3: TGTGCCAGCAGCGCGGGACTAGCGGGAGAGGCAGATACGCAGTATTTT. It codes for CASSAGLAGEADTQYF.

This chain uses TRBV7-3 with TRBJ1-4; D is uncertain. Trimming removed 10 bases at V and 7 bases at J, with 16 bases between. This CDR3 contains 13 residues. From germline, CDR1 is SGHTA and CDR2 FQGTGA. The CDR3 sequence is CATTSPLSEKLFF. The DNA of the CDR3 is TGTGCCACCACGTCACCATTAAGTGAAAAACTGTTTTTT. The variable domain in full, completed from reference TRBV7-3 and TRBJ1-4, reads GAGVSQTPSNKVTEKGKYVELRCDPISGHTALYWYRQSLGQGPEFLIYFQGTGAADDSGLPNDRFFAVRPEGSVSTLKIQRTERGDSAVYLCATTSPLSEKLFFGSGTQLSVL.

This clonotype was seen at least ten times. The chain employs TRBV28 and TRBJ2-3, with D possibly TRBD1 on 6 matching bases. The germline V and J ends were trimmed by 3 bases and 2 bases, with 12 bases remaining between them. The CDR3 is 15 amino acids. Germline V gives CDR1 MDHEN, CDR2 SYDVKM. CDR3 nucleotides: TGTGCCAGCAGTTTGCAGGGGTTAATCACAGATACGCAGTATTTT. This translates into CASSLQGLITDTQYF.

This clonotype turned up a few times. This may stem from a read error, because a much larger clone lies one nucleotide away. V gene TRBV12-3 or TRBV12-4 combines with J gene TRBJ2-3, with 12 bases that match TRBD2. This CDR3 has 15 residues. V trimming: 3 bases; J trimming: 4 bases; junction bases outside the gene matches: 2. CDR3 bases: TGTGCCAGCAGTTTCCGACTAGCGGGAGCAGATACGCAGTATTTT. Protein: CASSFRLAGADTQYF.

This clonotype was detected only once. This chain links TRBV6-2 or TRBV6-3 with TRBJ1-1; the D is unclear. Trimming removed 5 bases from V and 2 bases from J, with 12 bases in between. This CDR3 comprises 14 residues. Germline loops: CDR1 MNHEY, CDR2 SVGEGT. This CDR3 is CASSGRGRNTEAFF. CDR3 coding DNA: TGTGCCAGCAGTGGCCGGGGAAGAAACACTGAAGCTTTCTTT.

This clonotype was found a few times. This chain joins TRBV29-1 and TRBJ1-1, with 7 bases that match TRBD1. Per the germline V gene, CDR1 is SQVTM and CDR2 is ANQGSEA. Trimming removed 4 bases from V and 3 bases from J; junction bases left unmatched: 11. The CDR3 covers 15 residues. CDR3 in DNA: TGCAGCGTTGCCACGACAGGGACGGGGGACACTGAAGCTTTCTTT. Its protein is CSVATTGTGDTEAFF.